This T cell receptor (beta chain) was observed in a study of shared clonotypes between healthy human individuals. Study-wide results and caveats: Investigators collected only blood, and repertoires in tissues likely differ.

All donors were Caucasian adults living in Nashville, Tennessee. Splitting the CD4+ cells yielded a CD45RA+ naive subset and a CD45RA-negative memory subset. With regard to this clone: No antigen is known for it.

It was roughly 210 ng DNA, about 30,000 T cell genomes, that sorted-subset replicate PCRs used. Libraries were prepared by immunoSEQ multiplex PCR; TCRdb keeps only in-frame clonotypes and omits some of them. The sample has about 230,000 clones, under 80% seen once; the top ten hold more than 9.5%. The CDR3 has 16 residues. Germline values: CDR1 SGHNT, CDR2 YYREEE (reference sequence). The V segment lost 9 bases and the J segment 1 base; nucleotides outside the gene matches: 14. The rearrangement joins TRBV5-4 to TRBJ2-5; 8 bases fit TRBD2. Sequencing used memory CD4+ T cells sorted from blood. Specified subset: CD45RA-negative fraction. This clonotype was sampled from a man aged 25 to 40 in good health. CDR3 DNA sequence: TGTGCCACCCAACCGGGGGGGGTGCGGGGCCAAGAGACCCAGTACTTC. This codes for CATQPGGVRGQETQYF.